This T cell receptor (beta chain) stems from a study of blood T cells in healthy people across ages. Study-level results: Higher diversity and more naive CD4+ cells were features of long-lived donors, compared to aged donors.

Remarks on this clonotype: The antigen remains unidentified.

Isolating PBMCs gave at least 6.5 million of these cells per sample. CDR1 and CDR2 from the germline V gene are SGHRS and YFSETQ. This CDR3 has 14 amino acids. Trimming took 0 bases from V and 3 from J, leaving 10 bases between them. A J-beta primer mix and a sample-barcoded 5' primer were used in a second PCR of roughly 7 to 12 cycles. TCRdb fed the 5' RACE reads into MiXCR, producing one record per CDR3 protein. Found here are about 590,000 distinct CDR3 sequences, about 30% of them singletons; the top ten hold approximately 14%. Sequencing was done on a sample of blood. V is TRBV5-1 and J is TRBJ2-7; no reliable D call. This clonotype was obtained from an elderly woman in good health. The CDR3 DNA is TGCGCCAGCAGCTTGGGGCCACTCCTCTACGAGCAGTACTTC. This gives the protein CASSLGPLLYEQYF.